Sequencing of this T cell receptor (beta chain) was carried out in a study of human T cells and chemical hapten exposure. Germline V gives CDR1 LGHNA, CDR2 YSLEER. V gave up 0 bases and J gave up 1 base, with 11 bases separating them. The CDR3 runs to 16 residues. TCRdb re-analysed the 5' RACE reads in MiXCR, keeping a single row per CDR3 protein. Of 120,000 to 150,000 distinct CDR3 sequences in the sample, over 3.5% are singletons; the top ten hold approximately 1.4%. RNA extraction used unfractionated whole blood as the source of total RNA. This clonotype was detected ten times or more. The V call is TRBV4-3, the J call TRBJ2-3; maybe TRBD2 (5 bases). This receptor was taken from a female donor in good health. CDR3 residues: CASSQEGGYRTDTQYF. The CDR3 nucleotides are TGCGCCAGCAGCCAAGAGGGCGGGTATCGCACAGATACGCAGTATTTT.